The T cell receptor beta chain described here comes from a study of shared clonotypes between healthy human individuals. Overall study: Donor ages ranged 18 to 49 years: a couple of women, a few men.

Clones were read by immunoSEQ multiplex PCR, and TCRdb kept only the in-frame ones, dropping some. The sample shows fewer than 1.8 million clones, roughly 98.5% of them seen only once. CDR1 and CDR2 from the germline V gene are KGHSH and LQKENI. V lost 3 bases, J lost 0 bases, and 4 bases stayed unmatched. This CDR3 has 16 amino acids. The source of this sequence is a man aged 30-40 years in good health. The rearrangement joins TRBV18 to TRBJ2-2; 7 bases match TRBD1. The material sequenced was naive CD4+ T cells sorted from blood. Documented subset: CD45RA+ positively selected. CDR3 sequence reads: CASSPGQAANTGELFF. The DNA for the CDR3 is TGTGCCAGCTCACCCGGACAGGCCGCGAACACCGGGGAGCTGTTTTTT. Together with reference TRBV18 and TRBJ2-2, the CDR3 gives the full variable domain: NAGVMQNPRHLVRRRGQEARLRCSPMKGHSHVYWYRQLPEEGLKFMVYLQKENIIDESGMPKERFSAEFPKEGPSILRIQQVVRGDSAAYFCASSPGQAANTGELFFGEGSRLTVL.